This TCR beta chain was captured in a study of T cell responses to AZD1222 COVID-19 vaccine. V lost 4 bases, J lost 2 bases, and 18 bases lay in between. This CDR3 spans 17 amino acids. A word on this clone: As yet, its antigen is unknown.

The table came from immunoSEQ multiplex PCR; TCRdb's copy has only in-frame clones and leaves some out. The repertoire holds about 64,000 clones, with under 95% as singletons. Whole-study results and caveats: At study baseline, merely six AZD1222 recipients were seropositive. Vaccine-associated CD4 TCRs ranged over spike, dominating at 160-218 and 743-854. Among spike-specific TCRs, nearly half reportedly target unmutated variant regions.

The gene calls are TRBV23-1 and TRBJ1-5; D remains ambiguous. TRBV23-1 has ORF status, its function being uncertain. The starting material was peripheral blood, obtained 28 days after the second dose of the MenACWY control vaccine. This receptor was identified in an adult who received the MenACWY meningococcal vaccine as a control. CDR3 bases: TGCGCCAGCAGTCCCCCTACGCCCGATAAGGGCAATCAGCCCCAGCATTTT. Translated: CASSPPTPDKGNQPQHF.